This T cell receptor beta chain was obtained from a study of T cells in Graves' hyperthyroidism and ophthalmopathy. Study observations and caveats: Ophthalmopathy, which appeared later, was predicted by the model a median about 6.8 months before onset. In blood, most of the thyroid clonotypes expanded above 0.001 were also present.

TCR beta CDR3 regions were amplified from RNA. The TCR CDR3 first-round RT-PCR relied on the HTBI primer set. TCRdb fed the multiplex PCR reads into MiXCR, producing one record per CDR3 protein. The sample includes about 510,000 distinct CDR3 sequences, over 45% of them seen just once. The CDR3 spans 14 residues. CDR1 and CDR2 from the germline V gene are MRHNA and SNTAGT. Losses at the gene ends were 2 bases for V and 5 bases for J; bases not matched to a gene: 4. In regard to this clonotype: Antigen unknown.

This chain uses TRBV6-4 with TRBJ1-1; 8 bases are a match to TRBD1. This TCR came from an adult woman with Graves' disease, either hyperthyroidism or ophthalmopathy (not recorded which). The source material was peripheral blood or thyroid tissue (not recorded which). The CDR3 region is CASSDQGARTEAFF. CDR3 in DNA: TGTGCCAGCAGTGACCAGGGGGCGCGTACTGAAGCTTTCTTT.